This T cell receptor (beta chain) derives from a study of T cell repertoires in cytomegalovirus infection. At the level of the study: Public TCR beta signatures indicated both CMV infection and matching HLA type.

This clonotype was seen many times. CDR3 length: 16 amino acids. Germline V CDR1 and CDR2: MNHEY, SMNVEV (reference sequence). Deletions cut 8 bases from V and 0 bases from J, with 17 bases between. TCRdb re-called the reads with MiXCR, one entry per CDR3 protein. The sample contains approximately 260,000 distinct CDR3 sequences, approximately 15% of which appear only once. This receptor was taken from a human donor in good health (CMV status not recorded). Some clones in this sample may be carry-over from other donors' samples. The chain couples TRBV27 to TRBJ2-4, with D possibly matching TRBD2 (7 bases). Sequenced input: CD8+ T cells from PBMCs. In DNA, the CDR3 is TGTGCCAGCTCCCTCATAGGGGGGGTAGCCAAAAACATTCAGTACTTC. Its translation is CASSLIGGVAKNIQYF.